This T cell receptor (beta chain) was documented in a study of blood T cell repertoires in COVID-19. Study details: COVID-19 samples collected from the United States, Italy and Spain covered acute and convalescent phases. T cells, B-cell-depleted T cells, or PBMCs supplied cDNA or gDNA.

In the original analysis: Counts of nucleated cells, estimated from reference gene primer amplification, were obtained. Sequencing used immunoSEQ multiplex PCR; TCRdb keeps in-frame clones, though not all of them. That table gives V, J and clone size, and the DNA gave D and trimming. Counted here are fewer than 200,000 clones, around 83% occurring once; the ten biggest clones make up 8.2%. Germline lookup yields CDR1 SGHNT and CDR2 YYREEE (reference sequence). The CDR3 has 14 amino acids. The junction had 5 bases not matched to a gene; V was cut back by 3 bases and J by 4 bases. The receptor's source is a woman in her fifties or sixties with acute or convalescent COVID-19. The chain links TRBV5-4 to TRBJ2-7; 9 positions agree with TRBD2. Sequencing was done on a sample of peripheral blood. CDR3 in DNA: TGTGCCAGCAGCTCCTCGAGCGGGAGGTACGAGCAGTACTTC. It codes for CASSSSSGRYEQYF.